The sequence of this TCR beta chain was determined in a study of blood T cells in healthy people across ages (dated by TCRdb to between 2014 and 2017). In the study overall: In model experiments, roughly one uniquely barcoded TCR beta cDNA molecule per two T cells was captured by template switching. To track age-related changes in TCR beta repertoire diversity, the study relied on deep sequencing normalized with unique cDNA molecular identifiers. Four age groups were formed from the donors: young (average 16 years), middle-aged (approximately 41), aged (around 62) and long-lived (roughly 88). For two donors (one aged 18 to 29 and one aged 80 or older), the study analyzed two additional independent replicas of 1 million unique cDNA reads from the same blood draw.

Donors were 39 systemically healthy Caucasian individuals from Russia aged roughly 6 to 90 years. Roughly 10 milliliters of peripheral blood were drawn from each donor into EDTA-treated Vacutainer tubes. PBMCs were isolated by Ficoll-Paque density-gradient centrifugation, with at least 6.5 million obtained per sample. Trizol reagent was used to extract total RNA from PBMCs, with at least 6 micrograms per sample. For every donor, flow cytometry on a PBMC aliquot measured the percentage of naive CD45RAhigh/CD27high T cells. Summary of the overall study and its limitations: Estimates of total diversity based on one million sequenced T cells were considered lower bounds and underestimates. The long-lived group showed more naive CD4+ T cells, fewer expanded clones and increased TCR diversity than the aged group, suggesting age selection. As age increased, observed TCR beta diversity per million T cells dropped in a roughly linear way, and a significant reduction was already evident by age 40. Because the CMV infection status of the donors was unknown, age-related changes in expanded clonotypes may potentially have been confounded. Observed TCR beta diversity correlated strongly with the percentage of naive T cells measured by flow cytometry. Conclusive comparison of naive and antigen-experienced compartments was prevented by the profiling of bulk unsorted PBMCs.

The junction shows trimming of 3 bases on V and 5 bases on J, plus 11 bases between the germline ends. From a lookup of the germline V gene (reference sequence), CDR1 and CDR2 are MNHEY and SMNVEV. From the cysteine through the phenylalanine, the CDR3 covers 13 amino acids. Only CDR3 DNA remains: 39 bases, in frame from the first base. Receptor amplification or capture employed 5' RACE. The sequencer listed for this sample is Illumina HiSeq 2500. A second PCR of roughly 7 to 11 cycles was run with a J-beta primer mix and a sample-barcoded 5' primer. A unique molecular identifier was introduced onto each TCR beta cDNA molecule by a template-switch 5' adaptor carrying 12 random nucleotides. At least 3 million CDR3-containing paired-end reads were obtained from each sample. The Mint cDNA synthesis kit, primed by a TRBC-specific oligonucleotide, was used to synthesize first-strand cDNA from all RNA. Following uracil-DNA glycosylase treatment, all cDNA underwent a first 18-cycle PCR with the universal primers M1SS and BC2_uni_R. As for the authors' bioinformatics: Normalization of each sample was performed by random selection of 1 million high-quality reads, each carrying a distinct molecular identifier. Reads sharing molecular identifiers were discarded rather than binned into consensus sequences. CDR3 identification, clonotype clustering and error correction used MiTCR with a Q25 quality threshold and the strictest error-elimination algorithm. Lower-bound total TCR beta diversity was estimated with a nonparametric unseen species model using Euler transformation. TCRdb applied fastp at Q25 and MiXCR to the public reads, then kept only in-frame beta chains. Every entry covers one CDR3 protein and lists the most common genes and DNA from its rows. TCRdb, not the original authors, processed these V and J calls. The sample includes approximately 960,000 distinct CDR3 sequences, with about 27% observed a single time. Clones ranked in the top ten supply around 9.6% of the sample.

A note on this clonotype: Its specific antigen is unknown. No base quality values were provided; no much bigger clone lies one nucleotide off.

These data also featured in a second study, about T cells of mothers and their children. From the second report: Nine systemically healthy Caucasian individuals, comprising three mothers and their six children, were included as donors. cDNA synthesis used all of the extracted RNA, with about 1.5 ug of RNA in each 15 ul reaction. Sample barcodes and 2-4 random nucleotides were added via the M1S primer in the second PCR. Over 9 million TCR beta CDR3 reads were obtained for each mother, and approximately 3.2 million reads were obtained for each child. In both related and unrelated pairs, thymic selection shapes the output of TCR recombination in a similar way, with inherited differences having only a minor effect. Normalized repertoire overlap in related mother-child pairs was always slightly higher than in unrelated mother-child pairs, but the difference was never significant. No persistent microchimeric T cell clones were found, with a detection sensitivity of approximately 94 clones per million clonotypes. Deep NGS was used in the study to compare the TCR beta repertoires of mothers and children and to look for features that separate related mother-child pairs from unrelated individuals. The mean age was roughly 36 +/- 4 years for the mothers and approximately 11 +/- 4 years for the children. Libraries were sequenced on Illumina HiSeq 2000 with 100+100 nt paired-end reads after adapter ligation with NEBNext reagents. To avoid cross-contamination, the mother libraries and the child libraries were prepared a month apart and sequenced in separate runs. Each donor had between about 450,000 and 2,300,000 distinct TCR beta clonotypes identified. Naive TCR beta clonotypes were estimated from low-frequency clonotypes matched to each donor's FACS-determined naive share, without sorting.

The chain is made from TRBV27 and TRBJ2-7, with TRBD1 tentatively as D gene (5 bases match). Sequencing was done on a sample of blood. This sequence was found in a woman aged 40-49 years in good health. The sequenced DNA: TGTGCCAGCAGTTTTTCGGCAGGGAACGAGCAGTACTTC. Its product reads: CASSFSAGNEQYF.